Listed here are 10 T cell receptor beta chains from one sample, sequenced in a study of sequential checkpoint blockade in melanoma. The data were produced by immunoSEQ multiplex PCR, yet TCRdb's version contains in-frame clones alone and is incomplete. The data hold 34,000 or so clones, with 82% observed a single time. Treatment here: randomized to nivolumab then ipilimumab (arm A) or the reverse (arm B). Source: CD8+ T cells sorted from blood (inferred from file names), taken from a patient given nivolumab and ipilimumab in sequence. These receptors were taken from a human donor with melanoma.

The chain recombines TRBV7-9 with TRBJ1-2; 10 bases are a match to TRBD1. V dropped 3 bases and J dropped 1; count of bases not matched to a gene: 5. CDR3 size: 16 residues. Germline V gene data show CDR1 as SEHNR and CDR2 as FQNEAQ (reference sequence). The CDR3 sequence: CASSLPGTGVNYGYTF. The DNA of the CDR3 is TGTGCCAGCAGCTTGCCCGGGACAGGGGTTAACTATGGCTACACCTTC.

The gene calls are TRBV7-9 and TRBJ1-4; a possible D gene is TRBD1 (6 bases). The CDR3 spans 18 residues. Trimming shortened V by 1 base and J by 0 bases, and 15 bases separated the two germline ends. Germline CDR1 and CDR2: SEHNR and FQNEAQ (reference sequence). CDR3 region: CASSLVVRGGPTNEKLFF. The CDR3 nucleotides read TGTGCCAGCAGCTTAGTGGTCAGGGGTGGGCCAACTAATGAAAAACTGTTTTTT.

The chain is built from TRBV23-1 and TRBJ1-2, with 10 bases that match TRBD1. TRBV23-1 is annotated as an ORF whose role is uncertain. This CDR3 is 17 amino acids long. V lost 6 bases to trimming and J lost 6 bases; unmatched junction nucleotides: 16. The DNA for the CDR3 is TGCGCCAGCAGCCAACATCTCAGGACAGGGGGGGAGAATGGCTACACCTTC. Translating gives CASSQHLRTGGENGYTF.

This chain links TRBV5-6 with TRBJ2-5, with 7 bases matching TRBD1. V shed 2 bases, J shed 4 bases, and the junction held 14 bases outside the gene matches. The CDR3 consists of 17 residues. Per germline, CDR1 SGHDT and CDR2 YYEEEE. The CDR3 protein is CASSFRVGGARLETQYF. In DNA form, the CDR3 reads TGTGCCAGCAGCTTTCGGGTAGGGGGCGCCCGCTTAGAGACCCAGTACTTC.

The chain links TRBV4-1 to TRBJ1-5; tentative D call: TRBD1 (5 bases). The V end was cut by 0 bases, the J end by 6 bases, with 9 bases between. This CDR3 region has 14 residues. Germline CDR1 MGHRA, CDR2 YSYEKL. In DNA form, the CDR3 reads TGCGCCAGCAGCCAAGATCGGAGGGGTCAGCCCCAGCATTTT. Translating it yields CASSQDRRGQPQHF.

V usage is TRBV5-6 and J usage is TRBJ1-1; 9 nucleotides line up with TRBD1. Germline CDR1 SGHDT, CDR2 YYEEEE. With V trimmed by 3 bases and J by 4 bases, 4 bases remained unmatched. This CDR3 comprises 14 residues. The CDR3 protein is CASSWGQGSTEAFF. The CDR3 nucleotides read TGTGCCAGCAGCTGGGGACAGGGAAGCACTGAAGCTTTCTTT.

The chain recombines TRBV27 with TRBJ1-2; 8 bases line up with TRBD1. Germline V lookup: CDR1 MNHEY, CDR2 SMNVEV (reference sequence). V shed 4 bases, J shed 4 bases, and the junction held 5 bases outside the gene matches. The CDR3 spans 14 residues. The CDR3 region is CASSSDRDIYGYTF. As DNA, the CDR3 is TGTGCCAGCAGTTCGGACAGGGACATCTATGGCTACACCTTC.

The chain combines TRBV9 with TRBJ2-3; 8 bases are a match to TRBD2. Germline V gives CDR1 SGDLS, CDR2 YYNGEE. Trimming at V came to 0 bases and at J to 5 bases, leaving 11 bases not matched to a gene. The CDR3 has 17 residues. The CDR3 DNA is TGTGCCAGCAGCGTAGTATCGGACCCCCGGGGGGGAGATACGCAGTATTTT. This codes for CASSVVSDPRGGDTQYF.

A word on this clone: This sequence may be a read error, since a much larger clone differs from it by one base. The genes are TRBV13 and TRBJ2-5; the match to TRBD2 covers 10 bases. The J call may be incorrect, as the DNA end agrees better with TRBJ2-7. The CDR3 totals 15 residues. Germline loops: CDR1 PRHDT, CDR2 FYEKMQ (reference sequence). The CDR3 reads CASSSGTSESYEQYF. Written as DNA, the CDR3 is TGTGCCAGCAGCTCCGGGACTAGCGAGTCCTACGAGCAGTACTTC.

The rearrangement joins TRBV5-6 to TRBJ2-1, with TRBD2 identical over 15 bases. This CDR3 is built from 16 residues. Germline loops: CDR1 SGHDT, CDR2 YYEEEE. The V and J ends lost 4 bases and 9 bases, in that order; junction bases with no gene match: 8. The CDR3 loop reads CASSPGLAGGYIEQFF. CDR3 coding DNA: TGTGCCAGCAGCCCCGGACTAGCGGGGGGGTATATTGAGCAGTTCTTC.